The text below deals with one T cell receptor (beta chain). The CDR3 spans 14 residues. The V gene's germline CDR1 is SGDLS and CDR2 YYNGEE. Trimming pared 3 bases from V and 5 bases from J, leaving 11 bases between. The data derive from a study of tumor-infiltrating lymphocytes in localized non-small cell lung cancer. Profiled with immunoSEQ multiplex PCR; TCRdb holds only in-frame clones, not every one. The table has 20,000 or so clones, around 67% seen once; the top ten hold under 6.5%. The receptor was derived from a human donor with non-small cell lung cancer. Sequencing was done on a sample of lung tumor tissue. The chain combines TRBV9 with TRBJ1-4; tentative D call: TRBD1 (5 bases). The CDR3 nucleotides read TGTGCCAGCAGCGCCAGGGATCAGAATGAAAAACTGTTTTTT. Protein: CASSARDQNEKLFF.